Below, 32 T cell receptor beta chains from the same sample are listed, as sequenced in a study of CXCR3-negative and CXCR3-positive naive CD8 T cells. The study made its TRB cDNA libraries by 5' RACE, adding UMI labels. TCRdb reanalyzed the 5' RACE reads, giving one entry per CDR3 protein sequence and no DNA. Its listing shows 40,000 to 55,000 distinct CDR3 sequences. The sequencing input was naive CXCR3- CD8+ T cells from blood. As for subset: CD45RO-CCR7+CD27+CD95- naive CD8+ T cells lacking CXCR3 (TNR3-). These receptors came from a human donor in good health. Some clones in this sample may be carry-over from other donors' samples.

This chain links TRBV4-3 with TRBJ2-2; as DNA is missing, the TRBD2 call by TCRdb cannot be tested. The length of the CDR3 is 17 residues. Germline loops: CDR1 LGHNA, CDR2 YSLEER. The CDR3 loop reads CASSPGLAGQGVGELFF.

The chain has TRBV6-6 and TRBJ2-3; TCRdb's D gene call, TRBD1, goes unchecked for lack of DNA. Germline V gene sequence: CDR1 MNHNY, CDR2 SVGAGI (reference sequence). CDR3 length: 15 residues. The CDR3: CASSLGTGETDTQYF.

The chain carries TRBV7-7 and TRBJ1-1; the TCRdb call, TRBD1, lacks DNA for checking. CDR3 length: 15 residues. CDR1 is SSHAT and CDR2 is FNYEAQ in the germline V gene (reference sequence). CDR3 residues: CASSEGTGPNTVAFF.

CDR3: CSAREVPSGGSYEQYF. This chain connects TRBV20-1 to TRBJ2-7; absent DNA, TCRdb's TRBD1 call cannot be checked. CDR1 and CDR2 from the germline V gene are DFQATT and SNEGSKA (reference sequence). The length of the CDR3 is 16 residues.

The chain carries TRBV27 and TRBJ1-2; TCRdb's D gene call, TRBD1, goes unchecked for lack of DNA. This CDR3 is 15 amino acids long. Per germline, CDR1 MNHEY and CDR2 SMNVEV (reference sequence). The CDR3 region is CASSFAGQGVEGYTF.

The chain couples TRBV4-1 to TRBJ1-2; TCRdb names TRBD1, which stays unverified in the absence of DNA. Germline V CDR1 and CDR2: MGHRA, YSYEKL. The CDR3 runs 14 residues. This CDR3 is CASSQLTGYNGYTF.

The chain carries TRBV15 and TRBJ2-7. Germline CDR1 LNHNV, CDR2 YYDKDF (reference sequence). The length of the CDR3 is 14 residues. The CDR3: CATRKEASTYEQYF.

This chain connects TRBV29-1 to TRBJ2-3; TCRdb's D call, TRBD1, is unchecked because there is no DNA. The CDR3 consists of 17 residues. The V gene's germline CDR1 is SQVTM and CDR2 ANQGSEA. The CDR3 protein is CSVEPLRARGGTDTQYF.

The rearrangement uses TRBV11-3 and TRBJ2-7; TCRdb's D gene call, TRBD1, goes unchecked for lack of DNA. The germline V gene has CDR1 SGHNT and CDR2 YENEEA. The CDR3 totals 14 residues. CDR3: CASSLPGDGYEQYF.

V gene TRBV6-6 combines with J gene TRBJ1-5. The CDR3 totals 12 residues. CDR1 is MNHNY, CDR2 SVGAGI, per germline (reference sequence). CDR3 sequence reads: CASLGLLQPQHF.

This chain links TRBV2 with TRBJ2-7; as DNA is missing, the TRBD2 call by TCRdb cannot be tested. Germline assignment: CDR1 SNHLY and CDR2 FYNNEI. The CDR3 is 14 residues long. The chain's CDR3 is CARTDSPSSYEQYF.

V and J are TRBV5-4 and TRBJ2-2; absent DNA, TCRdb's TRBD1 call cannot be checked. The CDR3 totals 17 residues. CDR1 is SGHNT and CDR2 is YYREEE in the germline V gene (reference sequence). The CDR3 sequence: CASSTTPGQTNTGELFF.

This chain joins TRBV9 and TRBJ1-2. Germline V CDR1 and CDR2: SGDLS, YYNGEE. The CDR3 runs to 15 residues. The CDR3: CASSVAKDGSYGYTF.

V and J are TRBV25-1 and TRBJ2-1; the TCRdb D gene call, TRBD1, has no DNA to confirm it. Germline loops: CDR1 MGHDK, CDR2 SYGVNS. The CDR3 is made up of 15 amino acids. This chain's CDR3 is CASSEWGGENNEQFF.

The rearrangement joins TRBV7-9 to TRBJ2-7. The V gene's germline CDR1 is SEHNR and CDR2 FQNEAQ (reference sequence). This CDR3 comprises 15 residues. The CDR3 sequence is CASSPKSATSYEQYF. Variable domain in full (rest from reference TRBV7-9 and TRBJ2-7): DTGVSQNPRHKITKRGQNVTFRCDPISEHNRLYWYRQTLGQGPEFLTYFQNEAQLEKSRLLSDRFSAERPKGSFSTLEIQRTEQGDSAMYLCASSPKSATSYEQYFGPGTRLTVT.

V usage is TRBV6-6 and J usage is TRBJ2-1; without DNA, the TCRdb call of TRBD2 cannot be checked. Looked up from germline, CDR1 is MNHNY and CDR2 is SVGAGI (reference sequence). This CDR3 contains 12 residues. The CDR3 here is CASSTSGDEQFF.

The rearrangement uses TRBV19 and TRBJ1-5. Germline-derived CDR1 and CDR2 are LNHDA and SQIVND (reference sequence). The CDR3 contains 14 residues. CDR3 sequence reads: CASTSDIINQPQHF.

The chain couples TRBV9 to TRBJ2-3. This CDR3 has 12 amino acids. In germline, CDR1 is SGDLS, CDR2 YYNGEE. CDR3 amino acids: CASSTKMDTQYF. The whole variable domain, remainder taken from reference TRBV9 and TRBJ2-3, is DSGVTQTPKHLITATGQRVTLRCSPRSGDLSVYWYQQSLDQGLQFLIQYYNGEERAKGNILERFSAQQFPDLHSELNLSSLELGDSALYFCASSTKMDTQYFGPGTRLTVL.

The chain recombines TRBV29-1 with TRBJ1-2; TCRdb reports TRBD1, a call that lacks DNA to check it against. This CDR3 contains 16 residues. Germline CDR1 reads SQVTM; CDR2 reads ANQGSEA. The CDR3 region is CSVEDLEGRGNYGYTF. Full variable domain (rest looked up from reference TRBV29-1 and TRBJ1-2): SAVISQKPSRDICQRGTSLTIQCQVDSQVTMMFWYRQQPGQSLTLIATANQGSEATYESGFVIDKFPISRPNLTFSTLTVSNMSPEDSSIYLCSVEDLEGRGNYGYTFGSGTRLTVV.

The chain couples TRBV3-1 to TRBJ2-7. CDR1 is LGHDT and CDR2 is YNNKEL in the germline V gene (reference sequence). The CDR3 loop spans 14 amino acids. The CDR3 sequence: CASSQESSQNEQYF.

CDR3 sequence reads: CSVEKGQENTGELFF. The chain couples TRBV29-1 to TRBJ2-2; TCRdb picks TRBD1, but there is no DNA to check that call. CDR1 and CDR2 (germline): SQVTM, ANQGSEA. The CDR3 loop spans 15 amino acids.

The chain carries TRBV28 and TRBJ2-1; as DNA is missing, the TRBD1 call by TCRdb cannot be tested. Germline CDR1 is MDHEN and CDR2 is SYDVKM. This CDR3 is 14 amino acids long. CDR3 region: CASSSKGSYNEQFF.

The V call is TRBV19, the J call TRBJ2-7; no DNA is available, so the TRBD1 call from TCRdb remains unchecked. This CDR3 is 17 amino acids long. Germline V gene data show CDR1 as LNHDA and CDR2 as SQIVND (reference sequence). The chain's CDR3 is CASSWFGPGTGEDEQYF.

The chain joins TRBV28 to TRBJ2-7; absent DNA, TCRdb's TRBD1 call cannot be checked. CDR1 and CDR2 from the germline V gene are MDHEN and SYDVKM. CDR3 length equals 12 residues. CDR3 sequence reads: CASSRQGKEQYF.

The V call is TRBV4-1, the J call TRBJ1-5; TCRdb names TRBD1, which stays unverified in the absence of DNA. Looked up from germline, CDR1 is MGHRA and CDR2 is YSYEKL. The CDR3 is made up of 16 amino acids. CDR3 loop: CASSQEWGGNNQPQHF.

The chain couples TRBV15 to TRBJ2-7; the D call from TCRdb, TRBD1, cannot be confirmed without DNA. This CDR3 is 15 amino acids long. Germline V lookup: CDR1 LNHNV, CDR2 YYDKDF (reference sequence). The chain's CDR3 is CATSGAGTSSYEQYF. Together with reference TRBV15 and TRBJ2-7, the CDR3 gives the full variable domain: DAMVIQNPRYQVTQFGKPVTLSCSQTLNHNVMYWYQQKSSQAPKLLFHYYDKDFNNEADTPDNFQSRRPNTSFCFLDIRSPGLGDTAMYLCATSGAGTSSYEQYFGPGTRLTVT.

V gene TRBV28 combines with J gene TRBJ1-4. The CDR3 loop spans 16 amino acids. CDR1 MDHEN and CDR2 SYDVKM come from the germline V gene. The CDR3 sequence is CASSSVEGPTNEKLFF. The full variable domain, its missing parts supplied by reference TRBV28 and TRBJ1-4, is DVKVTQSSRYLVKRTGEKVFLECVQDMDHENMFWYRQDPGLGLRLIYFSYDVKMKEKGDIPEGYSVSREKKERFSLILESASTNQTSMYLCASSSVEGPTNEKLFFGSGTQLSVL.

The gene calls are TRBV12-3 or TRBV12-4 and TRBJ2-3; TCRdb calls TRBD1, which cannot be checked without DNA. The CDR3 contains 14 residues. The chain's CDR3 is CASTSGTITDTQYF.

The rearrangement uses TRBV15 and TRBJ2-2; TCRdb returns TRBD2, unconfirmable since there is no DNA. The CDR3 has 17 amino acids. CDR1 and CDR2 (germline): LNHNV, YYDKDF (reference sequence). This CDR3 reads CATSRDSGGSATGELFF.

This clonotype is identified as medium-sized from frequency. The chain employs TRBV6-6 and TRBJ1-1; TCRdb's D gene call, TRBD1, goes unchecked for lack of DNA. Germline CDR1 MNHNY, CDR2 SVGAGI (reference sequence). This CDR3 is 15 amino acids long. CDR3 residues: CASSSTGGALTEAFF.

J is TRBJ2-3 and V is TRBV27; TCRdb reports TRBD2, a call that lacks DNA to check it against. The CDR3 covers 15 residues. The V gene's germline CDR1 is MNHEY and CDR2 SMNVEV (reference sequence). CDR3 protein: CASSFDTGTSDTQYF.

The chain is built from TRBV11-2 and TRBJ1-1; TCRdb gives TRBD1 as the D gene, but with no DNA this cannot be confirmed. CDR3 length: 17 amino acids. CDR1 is SGHAT and CDR2 is FQNNGV in the germline V gene. The CDR3 region is CASSFPEQGIRLTELFF.